This TCR beta chain was identified in a study of blood T cell repertoires in COVID-19. The length of the CDR3 is 12 residues. Trimming at V came to 6 bases and at J to 4 bases, leaving 1 base not matched to a gene. Per germline, CDR1 LNHDA and CDR2 SQIVND (reference sequence). Sequenced by immunoSEQ multiplex PCR; TCRdb stores in-frame clones only, minus some. The sample contains approximately 530,000 clones, 70% to 90% of which appear only once. Source material: peripheral blood. The gene calls are TRBV19 and TRBJ1-1; 8 nucleotides agree with TRBD1. The receptor was derived from a woman aged 45-65 years with COVID-19, enrolled during active disease. The CDR3 is CASRDRATEAFF. CDR3 nucleotides: TGTGCCAGTAGGGACAGGGCCACTGAAGCTTTCTTT.